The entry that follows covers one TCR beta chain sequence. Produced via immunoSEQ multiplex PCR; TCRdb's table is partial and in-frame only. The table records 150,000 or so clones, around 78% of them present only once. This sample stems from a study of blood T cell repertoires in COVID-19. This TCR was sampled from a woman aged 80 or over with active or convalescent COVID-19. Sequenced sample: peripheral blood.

CDR3 DNA: TGTGCCAGCAGAGAGGGACTAGCGGGGGGTTATGAGCAGTTCTTC. Translation gives CASREGLAGGYEQFF. The V gene is TRBV2, the J gene TRBJ2-1, with TRBD2 matching 15 bases. V was pared by 6 bases and J by 8 bases, with 5 bases of the junction left unmatched. The CDR3 contains 15 residues. From germline, CDR1 is SNHLY and CDR2 FYNNEI.